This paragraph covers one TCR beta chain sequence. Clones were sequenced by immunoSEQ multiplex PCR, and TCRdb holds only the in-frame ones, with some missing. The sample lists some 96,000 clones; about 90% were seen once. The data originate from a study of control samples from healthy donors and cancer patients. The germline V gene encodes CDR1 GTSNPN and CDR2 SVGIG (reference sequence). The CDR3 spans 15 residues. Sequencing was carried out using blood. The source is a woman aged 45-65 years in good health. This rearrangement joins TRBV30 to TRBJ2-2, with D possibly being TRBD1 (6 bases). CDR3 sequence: CAHQQGLGATGELFF. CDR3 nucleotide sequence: TGTGCACATCAACAGGGATTAGGGGCCACCGGGGAGCTGTTTTTT.